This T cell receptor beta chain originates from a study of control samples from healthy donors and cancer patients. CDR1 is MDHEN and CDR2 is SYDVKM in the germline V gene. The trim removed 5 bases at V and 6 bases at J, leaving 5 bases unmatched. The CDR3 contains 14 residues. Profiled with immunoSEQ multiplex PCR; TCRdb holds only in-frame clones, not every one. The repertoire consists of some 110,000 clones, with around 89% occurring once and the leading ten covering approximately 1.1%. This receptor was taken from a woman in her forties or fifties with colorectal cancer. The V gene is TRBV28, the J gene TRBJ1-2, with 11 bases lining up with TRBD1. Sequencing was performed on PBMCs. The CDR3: CASSRTGGYDGYTF. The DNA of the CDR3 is TGTGCCAGCAGTCGGACAGGGGGCTACGATGGCTACACCTTC.